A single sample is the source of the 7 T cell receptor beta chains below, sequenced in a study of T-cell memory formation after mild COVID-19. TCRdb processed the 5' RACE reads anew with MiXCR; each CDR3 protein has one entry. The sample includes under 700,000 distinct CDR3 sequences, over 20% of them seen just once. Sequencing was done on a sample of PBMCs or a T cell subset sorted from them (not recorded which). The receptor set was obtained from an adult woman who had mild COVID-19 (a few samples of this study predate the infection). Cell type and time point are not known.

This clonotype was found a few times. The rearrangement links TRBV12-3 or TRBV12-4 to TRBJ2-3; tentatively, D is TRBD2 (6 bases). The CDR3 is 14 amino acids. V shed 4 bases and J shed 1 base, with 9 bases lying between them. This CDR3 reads CASSWGGGTDTQYF. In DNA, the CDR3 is TGTGCCAGCAGTTGGGGCGGGGGCACAGATACGCAGTATTTT.

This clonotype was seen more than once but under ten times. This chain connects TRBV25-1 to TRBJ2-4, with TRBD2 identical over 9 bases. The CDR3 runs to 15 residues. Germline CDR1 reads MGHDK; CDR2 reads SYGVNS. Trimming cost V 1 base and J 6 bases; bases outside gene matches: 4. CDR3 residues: CASSESLAGINIQYF. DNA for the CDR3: TGTGCCAGCAGTGAATCTCTAGCGGGGATAAACATTCAGTACTTC.

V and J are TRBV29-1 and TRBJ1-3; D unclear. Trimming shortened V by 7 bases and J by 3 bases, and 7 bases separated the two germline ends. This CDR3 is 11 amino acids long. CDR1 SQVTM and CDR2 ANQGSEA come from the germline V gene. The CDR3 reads CSAEFGNTIYF. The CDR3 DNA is TGCAGCGCAGAGTTTGGAAACACCATATATTTT.

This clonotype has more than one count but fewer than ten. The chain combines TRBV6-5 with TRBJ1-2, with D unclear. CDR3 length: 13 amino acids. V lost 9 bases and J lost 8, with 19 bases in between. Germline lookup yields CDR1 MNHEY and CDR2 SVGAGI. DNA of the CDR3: TGTGCCAGTGTCTCCACCACGAGAGGAGGCTACACCTTC. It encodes CASVSTTRGGYTF.

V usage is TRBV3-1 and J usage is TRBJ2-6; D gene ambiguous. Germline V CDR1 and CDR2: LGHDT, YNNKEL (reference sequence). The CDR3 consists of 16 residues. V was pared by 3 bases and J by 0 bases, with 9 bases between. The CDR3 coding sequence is TGTGCCAGCAGCCAGACCCGTGGCTCTGGGGCCAACGTCCTGACTTTC. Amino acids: CASSQTRGSGANVLTF. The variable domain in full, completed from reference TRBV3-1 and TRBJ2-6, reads DTAVSQTPKYLVTQMGNDKSIKCEQNLGHDTMYWYKQDSKKFLKIMFSYNNKELIINETVPNRFSPKSPDKAHLNLHINSLELGDSAVYFCASSQTRGSGANVLTFGAGSRLTVL.

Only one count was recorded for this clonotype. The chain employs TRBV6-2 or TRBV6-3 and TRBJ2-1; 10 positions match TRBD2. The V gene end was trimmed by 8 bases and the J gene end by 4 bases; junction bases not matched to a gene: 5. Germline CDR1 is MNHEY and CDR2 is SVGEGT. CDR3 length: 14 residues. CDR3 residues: CASVTTSGYNEQFF. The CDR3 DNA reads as TGTGCCAGCGTCACGACTAGCGGGTACAATGAGCAGTTCTTC.

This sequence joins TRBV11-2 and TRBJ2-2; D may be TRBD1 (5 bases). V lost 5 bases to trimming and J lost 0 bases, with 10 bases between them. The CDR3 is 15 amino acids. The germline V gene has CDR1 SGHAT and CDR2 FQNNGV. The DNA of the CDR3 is TGTGCCAGCAGCCTGACAGTTTCGAACACCGGGGAGCTGTTTTTT. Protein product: CASSLTVSNTGELFF.